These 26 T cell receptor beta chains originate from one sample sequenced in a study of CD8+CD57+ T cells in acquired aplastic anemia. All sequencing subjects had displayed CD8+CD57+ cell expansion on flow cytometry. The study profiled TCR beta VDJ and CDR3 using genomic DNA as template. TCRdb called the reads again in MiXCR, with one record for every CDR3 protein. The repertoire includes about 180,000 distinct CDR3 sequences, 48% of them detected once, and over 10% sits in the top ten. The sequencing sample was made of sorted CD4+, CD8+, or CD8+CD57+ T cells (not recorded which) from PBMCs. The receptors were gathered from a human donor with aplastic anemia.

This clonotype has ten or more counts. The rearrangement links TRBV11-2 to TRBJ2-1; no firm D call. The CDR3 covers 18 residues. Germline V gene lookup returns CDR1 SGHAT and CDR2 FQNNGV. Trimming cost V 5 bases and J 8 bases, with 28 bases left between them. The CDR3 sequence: CASSPNRRGQPPPDEQFF. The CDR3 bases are TGTGCCAGCAGCCCTAATCGGCGCGGCCAACCCCCACCGGATGAGCAGTTCTTC.

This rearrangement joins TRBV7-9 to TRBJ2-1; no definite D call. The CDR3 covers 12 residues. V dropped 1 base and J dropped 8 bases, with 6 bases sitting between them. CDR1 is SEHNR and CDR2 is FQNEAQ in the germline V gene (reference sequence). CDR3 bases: TGTGCCAGCAGCTTAGGTGCGGATGAGCAGTTCTTC. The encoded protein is CASSLGADEQFF.

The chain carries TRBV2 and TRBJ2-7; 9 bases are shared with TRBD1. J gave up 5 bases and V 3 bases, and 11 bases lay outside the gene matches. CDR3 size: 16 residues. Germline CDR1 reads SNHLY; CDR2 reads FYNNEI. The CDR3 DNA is TGTGCCAGCAGTGAGGGGATGAGACAGGGGGGCCACGAGCAGTACTTC. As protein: CASSEGMRQGGHEQYF.

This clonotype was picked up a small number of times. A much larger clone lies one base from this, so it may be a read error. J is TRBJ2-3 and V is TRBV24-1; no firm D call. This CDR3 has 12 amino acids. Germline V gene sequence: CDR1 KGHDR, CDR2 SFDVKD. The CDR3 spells CAASAITDTQYF. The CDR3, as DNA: TGTGCCGCCAGTGCCATCACAGATACGCAGTATTTT.

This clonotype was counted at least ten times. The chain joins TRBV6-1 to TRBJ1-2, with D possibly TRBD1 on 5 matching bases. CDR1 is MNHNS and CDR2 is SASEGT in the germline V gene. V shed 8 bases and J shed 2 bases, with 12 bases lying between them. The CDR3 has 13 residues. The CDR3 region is CASREGENYGYTF. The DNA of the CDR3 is TGTGCCAGCCGCGAAGGGGAGAACTATGGCTACACCTTC.

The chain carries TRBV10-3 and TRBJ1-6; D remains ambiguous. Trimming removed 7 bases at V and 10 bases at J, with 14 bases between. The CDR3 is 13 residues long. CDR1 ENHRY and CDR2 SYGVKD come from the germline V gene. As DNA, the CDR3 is TGTGCCATCAAAGCCGGGTTCGGCTCACCCCTCCACTTT. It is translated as CAIKAGFGSPLHF.

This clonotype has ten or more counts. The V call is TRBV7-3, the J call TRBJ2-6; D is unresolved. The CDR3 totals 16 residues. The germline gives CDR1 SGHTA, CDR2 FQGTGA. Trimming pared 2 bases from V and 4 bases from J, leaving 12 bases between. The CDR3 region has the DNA TGTGCCAGCAGCTTACCACTACCACCGGGGGCCAACGTCCTGACTTTC. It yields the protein CASSLPLPPGANVLTF.

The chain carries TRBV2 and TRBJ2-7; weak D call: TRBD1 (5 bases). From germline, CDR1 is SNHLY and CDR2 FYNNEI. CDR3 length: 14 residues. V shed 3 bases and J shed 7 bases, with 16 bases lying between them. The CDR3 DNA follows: TGTGCCAGCAGTGATGACAGTGGTTTGGGGGAGCAGTACTTC. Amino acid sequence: CASSDDSGLGEQYF.

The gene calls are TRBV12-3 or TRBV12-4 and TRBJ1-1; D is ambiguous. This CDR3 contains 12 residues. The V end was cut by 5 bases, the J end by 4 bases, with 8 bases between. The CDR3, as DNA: TGTGCCAGCAGTCTCTGGGTCACTGAAGCTTTCTTT. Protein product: CASSLWVTEAFF.

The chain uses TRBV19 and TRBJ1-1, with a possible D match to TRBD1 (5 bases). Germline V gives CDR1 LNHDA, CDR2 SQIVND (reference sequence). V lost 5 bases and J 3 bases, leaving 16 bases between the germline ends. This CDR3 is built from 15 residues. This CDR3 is CASSHEPQGHTEAFF. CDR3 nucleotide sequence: TGTGCCAGTAGTCATGAGCCCCAGGGACACACTGAAGCTTTCTTT.

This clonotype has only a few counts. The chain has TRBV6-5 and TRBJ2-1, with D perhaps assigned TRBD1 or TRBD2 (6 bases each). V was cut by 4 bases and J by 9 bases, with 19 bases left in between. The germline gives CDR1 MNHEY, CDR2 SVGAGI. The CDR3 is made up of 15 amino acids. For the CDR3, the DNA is TGTGCCAGCAGTTCCTCCGGTGGGGGGCGACCTGAGCAGTTCTTC. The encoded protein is CASSSSGGGRPEQFF.

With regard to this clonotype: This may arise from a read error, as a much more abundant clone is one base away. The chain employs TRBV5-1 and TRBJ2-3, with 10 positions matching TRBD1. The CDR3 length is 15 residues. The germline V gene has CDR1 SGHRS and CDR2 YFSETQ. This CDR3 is CTSSLGQGMTDTQYF. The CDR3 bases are TGCACCAGCAGCTTGGGACAGGGGATGACAGATACGCAGTATTTT. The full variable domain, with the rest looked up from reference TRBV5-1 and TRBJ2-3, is KAGVTQTPRYLIKTRGQQVTLSCSPISGHRSVSWYQQTPGQGLQFLFEYFSETQRNKGNFPGRFSGRQFSNSRSEMNVSTLELGDSALYLCTSSLGQGMTDTQYFGPGTRLTVL.

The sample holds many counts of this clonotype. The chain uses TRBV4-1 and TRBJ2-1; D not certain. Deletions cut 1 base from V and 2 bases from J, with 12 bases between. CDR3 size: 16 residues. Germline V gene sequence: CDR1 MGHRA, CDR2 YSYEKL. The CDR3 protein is CASSQVVGLTYNEQFF. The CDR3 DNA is TGCGCCAGCAGCCAAGTAGTGGGCCTGACCTACAATGAGCAGTTCTTC.

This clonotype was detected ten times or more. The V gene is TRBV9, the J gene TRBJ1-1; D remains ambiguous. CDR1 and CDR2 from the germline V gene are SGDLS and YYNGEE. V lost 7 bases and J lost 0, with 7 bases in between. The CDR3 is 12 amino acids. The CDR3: CASGSMNTEAFF. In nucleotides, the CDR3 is TGTGCCAGCGGCAGCATGAACACTGAAGCTTTCTTT.

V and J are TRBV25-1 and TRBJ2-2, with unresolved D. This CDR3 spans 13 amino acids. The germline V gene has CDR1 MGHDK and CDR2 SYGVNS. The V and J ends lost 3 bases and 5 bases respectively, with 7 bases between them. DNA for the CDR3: TGTGCCAGCAGTGATATCAGGACCGGGGAGCTGTTTTTT. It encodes CASSDIRTGELFF.

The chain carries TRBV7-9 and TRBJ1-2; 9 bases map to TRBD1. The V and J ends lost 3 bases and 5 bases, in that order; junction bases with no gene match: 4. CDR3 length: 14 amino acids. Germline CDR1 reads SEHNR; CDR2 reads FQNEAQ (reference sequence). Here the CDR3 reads CASSLTGGRYGYTF. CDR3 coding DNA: TGTGCCAGCAGCTTGACAGGGGGACGGTATGGCTACACCTTC.

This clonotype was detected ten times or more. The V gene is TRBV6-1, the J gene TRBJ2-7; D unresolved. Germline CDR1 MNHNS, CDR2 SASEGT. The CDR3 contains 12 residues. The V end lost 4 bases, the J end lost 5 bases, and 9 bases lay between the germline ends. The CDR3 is CASSASRDEQYF. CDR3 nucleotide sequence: TGTGCCAGCAGTGCAAGCAGAGACGAGCAGTACTTC.

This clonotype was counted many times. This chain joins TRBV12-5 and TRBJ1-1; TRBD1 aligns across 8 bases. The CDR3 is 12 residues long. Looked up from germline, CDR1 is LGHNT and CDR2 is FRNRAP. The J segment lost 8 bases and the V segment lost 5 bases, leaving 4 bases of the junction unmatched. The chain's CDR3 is CASGADRVEAFF. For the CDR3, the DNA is TGTGCTAGTGGTGCGGACAGGGTAGAAGCTTTCTTT.

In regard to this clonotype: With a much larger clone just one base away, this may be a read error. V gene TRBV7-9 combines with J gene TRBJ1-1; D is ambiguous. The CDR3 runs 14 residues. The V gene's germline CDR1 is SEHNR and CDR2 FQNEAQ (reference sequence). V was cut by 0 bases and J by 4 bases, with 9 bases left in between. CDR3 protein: CASSLACSGTEAFF. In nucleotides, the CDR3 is TGTGCCAGCAGCTTAGCGTGCTCCGGCACTGAAGCTTTCTTT.

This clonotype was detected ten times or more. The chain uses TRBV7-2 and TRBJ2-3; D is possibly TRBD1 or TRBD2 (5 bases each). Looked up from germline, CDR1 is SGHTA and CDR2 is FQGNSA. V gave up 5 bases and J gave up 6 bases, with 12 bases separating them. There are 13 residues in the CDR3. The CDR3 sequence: CASSLNWGDTQYF. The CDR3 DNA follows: TGTGCCAGCAGCCTCAATTGGGGGGATACGCAGTATTTT.

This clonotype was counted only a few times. CDR3 nucleotides: TGTGCCAGCAGCAGTTTTAAGGGAGAGACCCAGTACTTC. It codes for CASSSFKGETQYF. The chain employs TRBV3-1 and TRBJ2-5; D is ambiguous. The CDR3 sequence is 13 residues long. Germline CDR1 and CDR2: LGHDT and YNNKEL (reference sequence). V was clipped by 5 bases and J by 4 bases, with 11 bases between them.

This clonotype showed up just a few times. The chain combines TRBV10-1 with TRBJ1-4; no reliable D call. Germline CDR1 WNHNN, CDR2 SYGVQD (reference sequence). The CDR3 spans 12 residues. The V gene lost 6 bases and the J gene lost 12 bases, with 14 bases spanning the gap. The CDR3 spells CASSAHHEELFF. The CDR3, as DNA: TGCGCCAGCAGCGCACATCATGAGGAACTGTTTTTT.

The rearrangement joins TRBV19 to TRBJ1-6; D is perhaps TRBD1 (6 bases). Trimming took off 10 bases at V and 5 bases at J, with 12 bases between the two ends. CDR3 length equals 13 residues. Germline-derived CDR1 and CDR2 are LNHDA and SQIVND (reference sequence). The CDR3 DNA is TGTGCCACGTCGACAGGTGATAATTCACCCCTCCACTTT. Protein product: CATSTGDNSPLHF.

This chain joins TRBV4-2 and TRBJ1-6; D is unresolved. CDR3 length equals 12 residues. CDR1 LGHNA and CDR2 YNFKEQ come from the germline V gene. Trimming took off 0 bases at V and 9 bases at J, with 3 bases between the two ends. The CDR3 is CASSQDRSPLHF. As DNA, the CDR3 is TGTGCCAGCAGCCAAGATCGTTCACCCCTCCACTTT.

The CDR3 loop is CASSPRDSAYEQYF. CDR3 nucleotides: TGTGCCAGCAGCCCCCGGGACAGCGCTTACGAGCAGTACTTC. This chain links TRBV12-3 or TRBV12-4 with TRBJ2-7; TRBD1 matches at 7 bases. With V trimmed by 6 bases and J by 4 bases, 9 bases remained unmatched. The CDR3 contains 14 residues.

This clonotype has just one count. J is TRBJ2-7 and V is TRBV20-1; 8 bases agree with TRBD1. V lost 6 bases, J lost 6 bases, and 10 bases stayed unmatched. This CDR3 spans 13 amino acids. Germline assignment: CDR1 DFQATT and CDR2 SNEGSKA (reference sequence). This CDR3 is CSASPGQALEQYF. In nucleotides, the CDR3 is TGCAGTGCAAGTCCGGGACAGGCACTCGAGCAGTACTTC.